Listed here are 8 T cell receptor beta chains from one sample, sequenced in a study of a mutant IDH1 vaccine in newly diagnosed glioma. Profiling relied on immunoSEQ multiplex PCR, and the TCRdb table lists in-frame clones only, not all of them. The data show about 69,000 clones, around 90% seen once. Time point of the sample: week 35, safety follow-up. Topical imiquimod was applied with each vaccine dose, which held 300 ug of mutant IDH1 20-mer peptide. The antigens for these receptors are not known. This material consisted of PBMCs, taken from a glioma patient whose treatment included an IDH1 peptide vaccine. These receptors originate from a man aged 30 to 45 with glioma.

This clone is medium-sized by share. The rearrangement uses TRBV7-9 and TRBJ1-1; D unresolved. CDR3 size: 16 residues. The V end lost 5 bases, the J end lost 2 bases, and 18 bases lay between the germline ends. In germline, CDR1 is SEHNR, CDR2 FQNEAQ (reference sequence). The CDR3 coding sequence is TGTGCCAGCAGCGGAAGGGCCCCCCAAGCAAACACTGAAGCTTTCTTT. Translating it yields CASSGRAPQANTEAFF.

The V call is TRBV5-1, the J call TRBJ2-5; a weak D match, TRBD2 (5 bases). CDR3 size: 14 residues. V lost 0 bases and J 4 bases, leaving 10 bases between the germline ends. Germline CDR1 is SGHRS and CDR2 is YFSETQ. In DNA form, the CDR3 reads TGCGCCAGCAGCTTGGGAAAGGGAGCAGAGACCCAGTACTTC. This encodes CASSLGKGAETQYF. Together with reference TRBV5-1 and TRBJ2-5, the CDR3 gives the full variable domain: KAGVTQTPRYLIKTRGQQVTLSCSPISGHRSVSWYQQTPGQGLQFLFEYFSETQRNKGNFPGRFSGRQFSNSRSEMNVSTLELGDSALYLCASSLGKGAETQYFGPGTRLLVL.

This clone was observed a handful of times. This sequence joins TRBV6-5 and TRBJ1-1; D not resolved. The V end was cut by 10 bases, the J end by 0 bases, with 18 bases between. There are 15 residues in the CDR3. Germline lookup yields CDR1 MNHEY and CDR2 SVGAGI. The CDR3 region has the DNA TGTGCCACCACTATCAGACATAAACTGAACACTGAAGCTTTCTTT. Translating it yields CATTIRHKLNTEAFF.

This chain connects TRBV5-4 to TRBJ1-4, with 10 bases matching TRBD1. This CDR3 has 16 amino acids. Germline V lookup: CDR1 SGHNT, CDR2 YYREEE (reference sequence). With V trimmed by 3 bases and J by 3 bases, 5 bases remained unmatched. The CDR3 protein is CASSSDRGLSNEKLFF. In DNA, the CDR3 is TGTGCCAGCAGCTCCGACAGGGGGCTGTCTAATGAAAAACTGTTTTTT.

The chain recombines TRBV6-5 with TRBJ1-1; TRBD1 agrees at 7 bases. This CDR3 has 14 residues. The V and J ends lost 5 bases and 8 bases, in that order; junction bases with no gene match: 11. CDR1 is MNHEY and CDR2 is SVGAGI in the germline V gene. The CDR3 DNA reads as TGTGCCAGCAGTAGAGTCCGGGACAGACACGAAGCTTTCTTT. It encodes CASSRVRDRHEAFF.

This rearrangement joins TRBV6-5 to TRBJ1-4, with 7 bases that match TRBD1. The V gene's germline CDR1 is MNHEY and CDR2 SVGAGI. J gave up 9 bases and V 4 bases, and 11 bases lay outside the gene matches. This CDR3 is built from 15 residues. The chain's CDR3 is CASSLNSGGVKKLFF. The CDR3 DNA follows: TGTGCCAGCAGTTTGAATTCAGGGGGGGTTAAAAAACTGTTTTTT.

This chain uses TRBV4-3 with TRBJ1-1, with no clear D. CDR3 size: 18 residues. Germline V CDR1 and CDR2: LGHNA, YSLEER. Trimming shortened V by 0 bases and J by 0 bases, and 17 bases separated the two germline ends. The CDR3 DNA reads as TGCGCCAGCAGCCAAGAGAGGTTAGGAGTCCTCATGAACACTGAAGCTTTCTTT. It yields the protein CASSQERLGVLMNTEAFF.

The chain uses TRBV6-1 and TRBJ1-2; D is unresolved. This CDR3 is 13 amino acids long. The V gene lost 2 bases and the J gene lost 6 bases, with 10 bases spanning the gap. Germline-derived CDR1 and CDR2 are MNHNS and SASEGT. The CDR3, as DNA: TGTGCCAGCAGTGAAAGCCAAGGGAATGGCTACACCTTC. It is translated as CASSESQGNGYTF.